These 12 T cell receptor beta chains came from one sample sequenced in a study of blood T cell repertoires in COVID-19 (dated by TCRdb to about 2020). Libraries came from the immunoSEQ multiplex PCR assay. TCRdb provides this immuneACCESS table in a form limited to in-frame rearrangements. Some clones are lacking; in checked studies, under half of them reflect an unresolved V gene, and why the rest are absent is not known. Counted in this sample were fewer than 350,000 clones; about 89% of them appeared once. Together, the top ten hold about 8.6% of the sample. Sequencing was carried out using peripheral blood. These receptors were taken from a man aged 35 to 55 with active or convalescent COVID-19.

The chain is built from TRBV5-5 and TRBJ2-6; D might be TRBD2 (5 bases). CDR1 is SGHKS, CDR2 YYEKEE, per germline (reference sequence). With 0 bases removed from V and 4 bases from J, the gap between germline ends came to 17 bases. There are 18 residues in the CDR3. The CDR3, as DNA: TGTGCCAGCAGCTTGGGCGGGCAGTTTACTCAAGGGGCCAACGTCCTGACTTTC. As protein: CASSLGGQFTQGANVLTF.

The chain joins TRBV24-1 to TRBJ2-3; 10 nucleotides match TRBD2. V lost 7 bases to trimming and J lost 2 bases; unmatched junction nucleotides: 5. The germline CDR1 and CDR2 sequences are KGHDR and SFDVKD. The CDR3 contains 15 residues. In DNA form, the CDR3 reads TGTGCCACCAGCTTAGCGGGGGGTCCCACAGATACGCAGTATTTT. Amino acids: CATSLAGGPTDTQYF.

The rearrangement joins TRBV11-2 to TRBJ2-3; tentative D call: TRBD2 (6 bases). Trimming took 5 bases from V and 0 from J, leaving 12 bases between them. The CDR3 loop spans 15 amino acids. The V gene's germline CDR1 is SGHAT and CDR2 FQNNGV. Here the CDR3 reads CASSLTSLSTDTQYF. As DNA, the CDR3 is TGTGCCAGCAGCCTAACTAGCCTTAGCACAGATACGCAGTATTTT. The full variable domain, its missing parts supplied by reference TRBV11-2 and TRBJ2-3, is EAGVAQSPRYKIIEKRQSVAFWCNPISGHATLYWYQQILGQGPKLLIQFQNNGVVDDSQLPKDRFSAERLKGVDSTLKIQPAKLEDSAVYLCASSLTSLSTDTQYFGPGTRLTVL.

The rearrangement joins TRBV4-1 to TRBJ2-3; 9 nucleotides match TRBD2. The CDR3 is made up of 18 amino acids. Germline-derived CDR1 and CDR2 are MGHRA and YSYEKL. The trim removed 5 bases at V and 4 bases at J, leaving 16 bases unmatched. The CDR3 region is CASSLIVFGGGGADTQYF. The CDR3 region has the DNA TGCGCCAGCAGCTTAATCGTATTTGGGGGCGGGGGGGCAGATACGCAGTATTTT.

The V gene is TRBV5-1, the J gene TRBJ1-1; no firm D call. Germline V gene data show CDR1 as SGHRS and CDR2 as YFSETQ. The V gene lost 7 bases and the J gene lost 1 base, with 11 bases spanning the gap. The CDR3 sequence is 13 residues long. The CDR3 DNA sequence: TGCGCCAGCGGACTGGACGAGAACACTGAAGCTTTCTTT. Its protein is CASGLDENTEAFF. The entire variable domain, with the rest obtained from reference TRBV5-1 and TRBJ1-1, is as follows: KAGVTQTPRYLIKTRGQQVTLSCSPISGHRSVSWYQQTPGQGLQFLFEYFSETQRNKGNFPGRFSGRQFSNSRSEMNVSTLELGDSALYLCASGLDENTEAFFGQGTRLTVV.

This rearrangement joins TRBV24-1 to TRBJ2-3, with 7 bases lining up with TRBD2. Germline CDR1 and CDR2: KGHDR and SFDVKD. The CDR3 spans 13 residues. The V and J ends lost 9 bases and 9 bases, in that order; junction bases with no gene match: 11. The CDR3 spells CATQEGEGLTQYF. The CDR3, as DNA: TGTGCCACCCAAGAAGGGGAGGGTCTCACGCAGTATTTT.

The chain employs TRBV6-6 and TRBJ1-1; TRBD1 might be the D (5 bases). V lost 4 bases and J lost 1, with 13 bases in between. This CDR3 is built from 15 residues. Germline CDR1 and CDR2: MNHNY and SVGAGI (reference sequence). CDR3 in DNA: TGTGCCAGCAGTTTTGTCCCCGGGGGGAACACTGAAGCTTTCTTT. As protein: CASSFVPGGNTEAFF.

The V and J genes are TRBV4-1 and TRBJ2-3; 7 bases agree with TRBD2. The CDR3 spans 14 residues. After removal of 0 bases from V and 7 bases from J, the junction contained 4 bases not matched to a gene. Germline assignment: CDR1 MGHRA and CDR2 YSYEKL. Here the CDR3 DNA reads TGCGCCAGCAGCCAAGATAGGACTAGGTATACGCAGTATTTT. Translation: CASSQDRTRYTQYF.

The chain recombines TRBV19 with TRBJ2-7, with TRBD2 identical over 13 bases. V was pared by 9 bases and J by 5 bases, with 4 bases of the junction left unmatched. CDR3 size: 13 residues. In germline, CDR1 is LNHDA, CDR2 SQIVND (reference sequence). The CDR3 DNA reads TGTGCCAGCGGACTAGCGGGAGACCACGAGCAGTACTTC. Translating gives CASGLAGDHEQYF.

The chain carries TRBV19 and TRBJ2-1; D gene uncertain. Per the germline V gene, CDR1 is LNHDA and CDR2 is SQIVND (reference sequence). This CDR3 has 15 residues. Trimming left V 6 bases short and J 0 bases short, with 12 bases between. The chain's CDR3 is CASSQVPLSYNEQFF. In nucleotides, the CDR3 is TGTGCCAGTAGCCAGGTCCCACTCTCCTACAATGAGCAGTTCTTC.

The rearrangement joins TRBV19 to TRBJ1-2, with 10 positions matching TRBD1. Germline values: CDR1 LNHDA, CDR2 SQIVND (reference sequence). V trimming: 4 bases; J trimming: 0 bases; junction bases outside the gene matches: 11. The CDR3 consists of 18 residues. Here the CDR3 reads CASSTSGTGVLTNYGYTF. The CDR3 region has the DNA TGTGCCAGTAGTACCTCCGGGACAGGGGTTCTAACTAACTATGGCTACACCTTC.

This clone came up once. The chain employs TRBV29-1 and TRBJ2-7; 7 nucleotides match TRBD2. Germline V CDR1 and CDR2: SQVTM, ANQGSEA. J gave up 3 bases and V 6 bases, and 14 bases lay outside the gene matches. The CDR3 runs 15 residues. The CDR3 reads CSVLPYREDHYEQYF. For the CDR3, the DNA is TGCAGCGTACTCCCCTACCGGGAGGACCACTACGAGCAGTACTTC.